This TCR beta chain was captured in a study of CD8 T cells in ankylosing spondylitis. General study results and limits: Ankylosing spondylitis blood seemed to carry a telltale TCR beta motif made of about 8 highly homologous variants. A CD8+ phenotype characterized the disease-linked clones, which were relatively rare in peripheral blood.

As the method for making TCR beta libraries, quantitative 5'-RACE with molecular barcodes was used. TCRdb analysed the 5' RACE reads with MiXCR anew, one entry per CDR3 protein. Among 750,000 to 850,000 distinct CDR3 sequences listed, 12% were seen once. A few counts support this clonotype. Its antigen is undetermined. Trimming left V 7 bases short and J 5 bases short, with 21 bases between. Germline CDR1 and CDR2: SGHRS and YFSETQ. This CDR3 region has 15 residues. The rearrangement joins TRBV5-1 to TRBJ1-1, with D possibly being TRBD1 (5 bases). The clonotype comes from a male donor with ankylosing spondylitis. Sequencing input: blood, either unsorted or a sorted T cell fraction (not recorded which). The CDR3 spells CASGSMPGTGTEAFF. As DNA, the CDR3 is TGCGCCAGCGGCTCCATGCCAGGGACGGGGACTGAAGCTTTCTTT.